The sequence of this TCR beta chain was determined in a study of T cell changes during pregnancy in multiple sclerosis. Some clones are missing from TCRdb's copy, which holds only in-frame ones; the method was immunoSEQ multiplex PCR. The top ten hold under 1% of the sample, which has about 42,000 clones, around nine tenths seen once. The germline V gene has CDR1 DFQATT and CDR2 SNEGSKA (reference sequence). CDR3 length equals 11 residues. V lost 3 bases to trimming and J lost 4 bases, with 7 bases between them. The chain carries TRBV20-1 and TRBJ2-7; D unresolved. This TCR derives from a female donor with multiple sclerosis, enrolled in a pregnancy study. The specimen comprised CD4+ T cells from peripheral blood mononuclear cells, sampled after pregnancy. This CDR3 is CSASPLYEQYF. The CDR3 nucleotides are TGCAGTGCTAGCCCCCTTTACGAGCAGTACTTC.